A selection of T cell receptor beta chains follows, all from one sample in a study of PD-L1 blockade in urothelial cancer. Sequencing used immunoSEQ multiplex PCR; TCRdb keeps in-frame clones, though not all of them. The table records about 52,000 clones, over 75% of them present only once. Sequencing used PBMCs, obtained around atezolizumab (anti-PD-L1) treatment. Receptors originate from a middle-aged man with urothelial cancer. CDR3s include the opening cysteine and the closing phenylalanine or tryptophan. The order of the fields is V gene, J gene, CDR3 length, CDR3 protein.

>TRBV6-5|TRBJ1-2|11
CASYGGFGYTF
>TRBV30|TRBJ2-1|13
CAVGLAGYNEQFF
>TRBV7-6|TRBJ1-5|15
CASSSRQGIAQPQHF
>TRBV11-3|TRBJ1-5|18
CASSLVSPGTGRNQPQHF
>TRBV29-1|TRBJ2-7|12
CSVRQGAGEQYF
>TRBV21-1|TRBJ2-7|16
CASSRGRTGGAYEQYF
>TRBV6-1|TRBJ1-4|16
CASSDTEGTANEKLFF
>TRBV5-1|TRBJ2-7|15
CASSLQPDPRYEQYF
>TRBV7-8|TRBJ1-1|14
CASSLGQRGAPAFF
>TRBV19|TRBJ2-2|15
CASRDRVSNTGELFF
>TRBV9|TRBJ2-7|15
CASSTGTSGRHEQYF
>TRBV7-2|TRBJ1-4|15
CASSQGTVSREKLFF
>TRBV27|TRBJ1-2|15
CASSFRTGNPYGYTF
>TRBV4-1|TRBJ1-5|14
CASSSDRDRWPQHF
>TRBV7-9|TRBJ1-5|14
CASSLSRQDQPQHF
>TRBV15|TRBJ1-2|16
CATSRDKGQLIYGYTF
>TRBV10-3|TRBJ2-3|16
CAISNNSGRGTDTQYF
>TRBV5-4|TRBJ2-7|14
CASSVGISGYEQYF
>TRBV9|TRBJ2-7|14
CASSVEAGAVEQYF
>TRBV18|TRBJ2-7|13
CASSPGTSDEQYF
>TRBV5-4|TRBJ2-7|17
CASSFLGSGRGAYEQYF
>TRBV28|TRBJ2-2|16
CASSYIGEANTGELFF
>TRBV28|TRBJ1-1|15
CASTENGLSMTEAFF
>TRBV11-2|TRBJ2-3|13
CASSLGEADTQYF
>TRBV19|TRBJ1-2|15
CASSPEAGQNYGYTF
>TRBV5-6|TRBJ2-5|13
CASSRQGVETQYF
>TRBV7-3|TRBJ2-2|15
CASSLGSENTGELFF
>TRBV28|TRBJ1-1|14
CASRGEAGIGEAFF
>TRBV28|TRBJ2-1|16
CASSSYRGIGYNEQFF
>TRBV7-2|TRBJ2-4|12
CASSLSGNIQYF
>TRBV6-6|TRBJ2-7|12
CASSWTVYEQYF
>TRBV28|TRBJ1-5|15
CASRVVGRANQPQHF
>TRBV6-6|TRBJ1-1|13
CASSSTVSGDSFF
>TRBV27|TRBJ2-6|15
CASRPTGAGANVLTF
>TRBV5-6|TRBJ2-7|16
CASSYFMELGAYEQYF
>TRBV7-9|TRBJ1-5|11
CASSRRGPQHF
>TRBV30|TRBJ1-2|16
CAWGRDRALNNYGYTF
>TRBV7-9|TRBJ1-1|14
CASSGRQENTEAFF
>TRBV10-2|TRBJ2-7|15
CASSELAGGPGEQYF
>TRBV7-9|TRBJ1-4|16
CASSLNRDRPYEKLFF
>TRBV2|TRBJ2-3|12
CASSERSVPQYF
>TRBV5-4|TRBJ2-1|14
CASSRREGGNEQFF
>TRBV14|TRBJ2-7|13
CASSHGATYEQYF
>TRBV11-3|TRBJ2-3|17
CASSYRLAGANTDTQYF
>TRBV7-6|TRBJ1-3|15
CASSLDPSSGNTIYF
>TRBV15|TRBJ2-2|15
CATSRDFRTGGELFF
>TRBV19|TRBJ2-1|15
CASRGQISGYNEQFF
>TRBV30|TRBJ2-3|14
CAWSVRQGTDTQYF
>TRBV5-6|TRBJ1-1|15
CASSSGQRMNTEAFF
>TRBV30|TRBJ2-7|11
CAWSRGGCAYF